This paragraph reports one T cell receptor (beta chain). The data originate from a study of blood T cell repertoires in COVID-19. Sequencing used immunoSEQ multiplex PCR; TCRdb keeps in-frame clones, though not all of them. There are approximately 73,000 clones in the sample; approximately 86% occur only once, and around 1.9% lies in the top ten. Sequences were obtained from peripheral blood. The clonotype originates from a woman aged 60-75 years with acute or convalescent COVID-19.

The CDR3 bases are TGTGCCAGCTCACCGCAGGGGCAAGAGACCCAGTACTTC. Translating gives CASSPQGQETQYF. The chain joins TRBV18 to TRBJ2-5; weak D call: TRBD1 (6 bases). This CDR3 is 13 amino acids long. V was cut by 3 bases and J by 2 bases, with 7 bases left in between. Germline V gene sequence: CDR1 KGHSH, CDR2 LQKENI.